The clone carrying this T cell receptor beta chain has a count of ten or more. The data belong to a study of T cells in Graves' hyperthyroidism and ophthalmopathy. TCR beta CDR3 sequences were amplified from RNA transcripts. The TCR CDR3 first-round RT-PCR relied on the HTBI primer set. TCRdb re-called the multiplex PCR reads with MiXCR, one entry per CDR3 protein. This table has more than 350,000 distinct CDR3 sequences, about 18% appearing once. Germline values: CDR1 MNHNS, CDR2 SASEGT. The CDR3 extends over 16 amino acids. Trimming removed 5 bases at V and 2 bases at J, with 17 bases between. The sequence derives from a woman aged 25 to 39 with Graves' hyperthyroidism that later progressed to Graves' ophthalmopathy. The sequencing input was blood. V usage is TRBV6-1 and J usage is TRBJ2-3; D possibly corresponds to TRBD2 (8 bases). Written as DNA, the CDR3 is TGTGCCAGCAGTTGGGGACTAGACAGGGTCACAGATACGCAGTATTTT. Its translation is CASSWGLDRVTDTQYF.